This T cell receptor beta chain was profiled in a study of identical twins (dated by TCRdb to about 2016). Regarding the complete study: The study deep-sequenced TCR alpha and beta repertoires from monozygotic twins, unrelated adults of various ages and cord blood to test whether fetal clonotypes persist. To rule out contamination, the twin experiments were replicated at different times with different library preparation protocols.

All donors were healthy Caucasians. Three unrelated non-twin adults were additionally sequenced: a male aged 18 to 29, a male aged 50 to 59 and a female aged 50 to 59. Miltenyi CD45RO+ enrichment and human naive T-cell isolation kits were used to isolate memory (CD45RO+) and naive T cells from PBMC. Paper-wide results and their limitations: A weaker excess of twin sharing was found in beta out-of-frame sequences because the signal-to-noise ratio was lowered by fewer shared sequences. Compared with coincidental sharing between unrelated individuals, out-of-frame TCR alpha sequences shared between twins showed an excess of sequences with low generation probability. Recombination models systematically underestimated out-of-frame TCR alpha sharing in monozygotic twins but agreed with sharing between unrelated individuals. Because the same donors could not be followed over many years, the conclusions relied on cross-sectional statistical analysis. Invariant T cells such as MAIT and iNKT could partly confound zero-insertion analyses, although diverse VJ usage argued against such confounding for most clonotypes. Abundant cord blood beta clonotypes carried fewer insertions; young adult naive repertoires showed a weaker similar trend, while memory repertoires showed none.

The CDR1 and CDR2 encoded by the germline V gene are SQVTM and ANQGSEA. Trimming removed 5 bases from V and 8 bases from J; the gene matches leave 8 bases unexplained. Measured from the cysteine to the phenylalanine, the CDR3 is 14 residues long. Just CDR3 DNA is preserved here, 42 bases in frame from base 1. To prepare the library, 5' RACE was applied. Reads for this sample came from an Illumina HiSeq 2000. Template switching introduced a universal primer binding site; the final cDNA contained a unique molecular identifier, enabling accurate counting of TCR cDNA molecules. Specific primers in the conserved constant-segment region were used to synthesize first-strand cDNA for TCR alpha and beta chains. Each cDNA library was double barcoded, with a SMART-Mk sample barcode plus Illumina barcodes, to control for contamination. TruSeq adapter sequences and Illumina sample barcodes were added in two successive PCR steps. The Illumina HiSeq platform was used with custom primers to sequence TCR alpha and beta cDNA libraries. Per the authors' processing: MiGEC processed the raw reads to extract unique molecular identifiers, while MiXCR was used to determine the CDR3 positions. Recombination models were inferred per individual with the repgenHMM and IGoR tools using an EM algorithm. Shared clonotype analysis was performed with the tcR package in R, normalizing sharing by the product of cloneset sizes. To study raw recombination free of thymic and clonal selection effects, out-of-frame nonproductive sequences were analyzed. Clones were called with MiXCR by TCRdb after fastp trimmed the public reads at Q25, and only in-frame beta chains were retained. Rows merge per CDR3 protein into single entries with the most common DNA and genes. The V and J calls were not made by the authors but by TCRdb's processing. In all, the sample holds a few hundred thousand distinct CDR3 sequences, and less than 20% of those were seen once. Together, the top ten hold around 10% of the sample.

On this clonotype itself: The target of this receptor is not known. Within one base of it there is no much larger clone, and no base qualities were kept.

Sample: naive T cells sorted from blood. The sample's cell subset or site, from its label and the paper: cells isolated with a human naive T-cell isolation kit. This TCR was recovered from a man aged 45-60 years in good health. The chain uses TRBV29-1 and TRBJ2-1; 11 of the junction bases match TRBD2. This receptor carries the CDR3 CSVLLTSGGYEQFF. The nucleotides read TGCAGCGTTCTGTTAACTAGCGGGGGTTATGAGCAGTTCTTC.